This entry describes one T cell receptor beta chain. The source of the sample is a study of shared clonotypes between healthy human individuals. Germline V gene data show CDR1 as MDHEN and CDR2 as SYDVKM. CDR3 length equals 13 residues. J gave up 0 bases and V 7 bases, and 2 bases lay outside the gene matches. Unsorted PBMCs provided DNA that was sequenced on ten immunoSEQ deep assay plates. This table comes from immunoSEQ multiplex PCR, and its TCRdb copy is limited to in-frame clones, with some not included. The repertoire holds about 490,000 clones, with roughly 85% as singletons. Each sample came from a Caucasian adult donor living in Nashville, Tennessee.

The chain employs TRBV28 and TRBJ2-7, with 8 bases matching TRBD2. The sequencing sample was made of PBMCs. The clonotype originates from a woman between 40 and 55 years old in good health. Some clones in this sample may be carry-over from other donors' samples. CDR3 sequence (DNA): TGTGCCAGCAAAAGCGGGAGCTCCTACGAGCAGTACTTC. Translated, it gives CASKSGSSYEQYF.